Below, 7 T cell receptor beta chains from the same sample are listed, as sequenced in a study of shared clonotypes between healthy human individuals. CD45RO-negative CD8 cells positively selected for CCR7 made up the naive population, which excluded terminally differentiated effector memory CD45RA+ cells. The protocol was immunoSEQ multiplex PCR, while the TCRdb copy is restricted to in-frame clones and leaves out a portion. This table holds under 2,000,000 clones, about 95% found once. Sequencing was performed on naive CD8+ T cells sorted from blood. Source of these receptors: a man between 18 and 35 years old in good health.

The chain is built from TRBV7-9 and TRBJ2-1; D remains unclear. This CDR3 comprises 13 residues. Deletions cut 7 bases from V and 7 bases from J, with 14 bases between. The V gene's germline CDR1 is SEHNR and CDR2 FQNEAQ (reference sequence). The CDR3 here is CASIPPLENEQFF. As DNA, the CDR3 is TGTGCCAGCATACCCCCTTTGGAGAATGAGCAGTTCTTC.

A note on this clone: Other DNA sequences of this sample code for an identical CDR3. V usage is TRBV9 and J usage is TRBJ1-2; the D is unclear. The CDR3 length is 13 residues. Germline loops: CDR1 SGDLS, CDR2 YYNGEE. V shed 0 bases and J shed 2 bases, with 5 bases lying between them. Here the CDR3 reads CASSVGVNYGYTF. The CDR3 region has the DNA TGTGCCAGCAGCGTAGGGGTGAACTATGGCTACACCTTC.

A single count supports this clone. CDR3 region: CASSLGRDLNQPQHF. CDR3 nucleotides: TGTGCCAGCAGCTTGGGAAGGGATCTCAATCAGCCCCAGCATTTT. The chain couples TRBV5-6 to TRBJ1-5; D is unresolved. The CDR3 sequence is 15 residues long. CDR1 and CDR2 (germline): SGHDT, YYEEEE. The V and J ends lost 0 bases and 3 bases respectively, with 10 bases between them.

This chain uses TRBV27 with TRBJ2-1; possibly TRBD2 for D (6 bases). The CDR3 is made up of 15 amino acids. Germline lookup yields CDR1 MNHEY and CDR2 SMNVEV (reference sequence). With 3 bases removed from V and 6 bases from J, the gap between germline ends came to 15 bases. The CDR3 is CASSFGTGVGNEQFF. CDR3 DNA: TGTGCCAGCAGTTTTGGAACGGGAGTAGGCAATGAGCAGTTCTTC.

With regard to this clone: The sample carries other DNA sequences with the same CDR3. The chain uses TRBV6-1 and TRBJ2-7; no definite D call. CDR3 length: 11 residues. Germline V gives CDR1 MNHNS, CDR2 SASEGT. V lost 4 bases and J lost 3, with 4 bases in between. CDR3 bases: TGTGCCAGCAGTGCCAGCTACGAGCAGTACTTC. It is translated as CASSASYEQYF.

This chain connects TRBV19 to TRBJ2-7; D may be TRBD2 (5 bases). V lost 6 bases to trimming and J lost 3 bases, with 18 bases between them. CDR1 and CDR2 (germline): LNHDA, SQIVND (reference sequence). This CDR3 comprises 15 residues. The chain's CDR3 is CASSKSRTLYYEQYF. The CDR3, as DNA: TGTGCCAGTAGCAAGTCCCGGACTCTGTACTACGAGCAGTACTTC.

This sequence joins TRBV27 and TRBJ1-6; no clear D. The CDR3 is made up of 17 amino acids. Germline CDR1 MNHEY, CDR2 SMNVEV (reference sequence). Deletions cut 1 base from V and 0 bases from J, with 10 bases between. The CDR3 loop is CASSLFRESSYNSPLHF. CDR3 DNA sequence: TGTGCCAGCAGTTTATTTCGGGAAAGCTCCTATAATTCACCCCTCCACTTT.